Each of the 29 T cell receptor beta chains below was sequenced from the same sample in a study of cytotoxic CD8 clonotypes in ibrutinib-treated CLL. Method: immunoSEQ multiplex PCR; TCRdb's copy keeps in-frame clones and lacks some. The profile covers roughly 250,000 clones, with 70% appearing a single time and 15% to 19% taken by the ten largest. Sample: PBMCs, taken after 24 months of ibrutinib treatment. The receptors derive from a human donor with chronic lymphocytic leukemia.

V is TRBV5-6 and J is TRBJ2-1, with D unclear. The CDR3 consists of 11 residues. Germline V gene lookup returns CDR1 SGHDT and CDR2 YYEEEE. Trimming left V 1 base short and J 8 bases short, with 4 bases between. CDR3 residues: CASSLNHEQFF. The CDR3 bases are TGTGCCAGCAGCTTGAACCATGAGCAGTTCTTC. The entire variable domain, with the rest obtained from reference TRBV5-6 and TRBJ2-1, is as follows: DAGVTQSPTHLIKTRGQQVTLRCSPKSGHDTVSWYQQALGQGPQFIFQYYEEEERQRGNFPDRFSGHQFPNYSSELNVNALLLGDSALYLCASSLNHEQFFGPGTRLTVL.

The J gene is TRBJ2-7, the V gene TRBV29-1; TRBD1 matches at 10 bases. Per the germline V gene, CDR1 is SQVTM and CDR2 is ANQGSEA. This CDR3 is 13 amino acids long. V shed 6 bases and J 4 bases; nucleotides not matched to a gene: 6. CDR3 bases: TGCAGCGTCCGACGGGACAGGGGTTACGAGCAGTACTTC. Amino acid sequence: CSVRRDRGYEQYF.

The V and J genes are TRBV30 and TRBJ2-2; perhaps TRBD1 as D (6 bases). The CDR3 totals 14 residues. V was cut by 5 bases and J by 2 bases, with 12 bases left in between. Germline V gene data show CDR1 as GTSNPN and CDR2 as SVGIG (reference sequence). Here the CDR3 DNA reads TGTGCCTGGGGTCCGGGACATAACACCGGGGAGCTGTTTTTT. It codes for CAWGPGHNTGELFF.

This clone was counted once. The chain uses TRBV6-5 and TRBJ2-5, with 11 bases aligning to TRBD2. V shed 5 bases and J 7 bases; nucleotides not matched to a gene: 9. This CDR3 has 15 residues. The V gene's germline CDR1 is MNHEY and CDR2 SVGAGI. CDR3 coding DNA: TGTGCCAGCAGTCGACTAGCGGGGAAAAGTGGGACCCAGTACTTC. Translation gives CASSRLAGKSGTQYF.

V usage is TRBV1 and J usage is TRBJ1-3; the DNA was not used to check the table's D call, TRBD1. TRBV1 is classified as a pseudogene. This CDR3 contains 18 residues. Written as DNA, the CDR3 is TGCACCAGCAGGCGCCTAATTAAGGACAGGTTCTCTGGAAACACCATATATTTT. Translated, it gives CTSRRLIKDRFSGNTIYF.

CDR3 region: CASSPDGPNQPQHF. CDR3 in DNA: TGTGCCAGCAGTCCGGACGGCCCGAATCAGCCCCAGCATTTT. The chain has TRBV27 and TRBJ1-5; D unresolved. V lost 5 bases and J lost 4, with 12 bases in between. The germline gives CDR1 MNHEY, CDR2 SMNVEV (reference sequence). This CDR3 comprises 14 residues.

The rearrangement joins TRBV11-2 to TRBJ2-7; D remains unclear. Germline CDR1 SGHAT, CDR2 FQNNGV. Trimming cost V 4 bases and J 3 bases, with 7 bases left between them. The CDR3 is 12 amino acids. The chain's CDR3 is CASSSSNYEQYF. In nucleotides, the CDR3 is TGTGCCAGCAGCTCCTCGAACTACGAGCAGTACTTC.

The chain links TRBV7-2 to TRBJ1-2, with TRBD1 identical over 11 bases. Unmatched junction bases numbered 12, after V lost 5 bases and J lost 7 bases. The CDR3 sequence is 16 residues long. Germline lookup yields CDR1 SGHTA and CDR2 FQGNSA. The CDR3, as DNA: TGTGCCAGCAGCCGATACTCCGGGACAGGGGGAATTGGCTACACCTTC. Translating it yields CASSRYSGTGGIGYTF.

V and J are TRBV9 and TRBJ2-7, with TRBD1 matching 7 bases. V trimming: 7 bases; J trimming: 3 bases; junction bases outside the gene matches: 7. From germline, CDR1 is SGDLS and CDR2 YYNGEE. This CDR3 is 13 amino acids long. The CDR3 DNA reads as TGTGCCAGCTCCGGGACAGCCAACTACGAGCAGTACTTC. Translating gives CASSGTANYEQYF.

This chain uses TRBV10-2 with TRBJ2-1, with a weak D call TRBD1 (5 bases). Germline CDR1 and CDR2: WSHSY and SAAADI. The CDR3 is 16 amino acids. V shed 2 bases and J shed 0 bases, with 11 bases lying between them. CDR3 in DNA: TGCGCCAGCAGTGAGAGGGGCTACGCCTCCTACAATGAGCAGTTCTTC. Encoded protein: CASSERGYASYNEQFF.

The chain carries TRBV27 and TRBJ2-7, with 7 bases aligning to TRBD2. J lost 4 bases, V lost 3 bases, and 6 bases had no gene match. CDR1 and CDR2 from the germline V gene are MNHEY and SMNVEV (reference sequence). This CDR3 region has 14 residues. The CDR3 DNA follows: TGTGCCAGCAGTTTTAGGCGGGAGACGTACGAGCAGTACTTC. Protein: CASSFRRETYEQYF.

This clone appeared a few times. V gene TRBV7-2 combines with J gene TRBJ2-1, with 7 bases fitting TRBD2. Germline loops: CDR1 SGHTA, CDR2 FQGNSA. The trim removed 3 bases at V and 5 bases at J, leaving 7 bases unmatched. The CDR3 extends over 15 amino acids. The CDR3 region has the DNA TGTGCCAGCAGCTTCGTCGGTGCGGGAGACAATGAGCAGTTCTTC. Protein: CASSFVGAGDNEQFF.

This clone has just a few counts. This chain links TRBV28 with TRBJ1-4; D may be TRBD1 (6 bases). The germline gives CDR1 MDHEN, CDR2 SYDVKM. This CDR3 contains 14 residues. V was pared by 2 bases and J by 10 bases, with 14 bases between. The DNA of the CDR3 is TGTGCCAGCAGTTTAGGGCACAGGGTAGCAAAACTGTTTTTT. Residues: CASSLGHRVAKLFF.

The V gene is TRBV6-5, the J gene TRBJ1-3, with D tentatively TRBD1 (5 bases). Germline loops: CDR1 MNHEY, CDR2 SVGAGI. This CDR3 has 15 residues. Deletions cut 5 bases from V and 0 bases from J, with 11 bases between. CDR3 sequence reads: CASSLGATSGNTIYF. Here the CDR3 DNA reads TGTGCCAGCAGTCTCGGGGCGACCTCTGGAAACACCATATATTTT.

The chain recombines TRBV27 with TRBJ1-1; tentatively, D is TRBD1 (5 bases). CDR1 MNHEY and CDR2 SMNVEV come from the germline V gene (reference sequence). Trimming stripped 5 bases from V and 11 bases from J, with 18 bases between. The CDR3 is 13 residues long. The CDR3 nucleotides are TGTGCCAGCAGTCTCCCGGGGGGTGACGGGGCTTTCTTT. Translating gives CASSLPGGDGAFF.

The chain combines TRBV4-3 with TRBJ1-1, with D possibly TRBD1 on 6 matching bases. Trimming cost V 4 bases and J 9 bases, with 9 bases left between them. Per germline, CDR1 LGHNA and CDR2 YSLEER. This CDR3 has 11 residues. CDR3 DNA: TGCGCCAGCAGCCTTGGACAGCAAGCTTTCTTT. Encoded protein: CASSLGQQAFF.

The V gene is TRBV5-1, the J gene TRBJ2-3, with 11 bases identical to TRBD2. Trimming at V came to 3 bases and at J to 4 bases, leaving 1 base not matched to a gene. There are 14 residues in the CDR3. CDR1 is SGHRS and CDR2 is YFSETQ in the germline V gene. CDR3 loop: CASSSGLAADTQYF. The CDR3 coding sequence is TGCGCCAGCAGCTCGGGACTAGCGGCAGATACGCAGTATTTT.

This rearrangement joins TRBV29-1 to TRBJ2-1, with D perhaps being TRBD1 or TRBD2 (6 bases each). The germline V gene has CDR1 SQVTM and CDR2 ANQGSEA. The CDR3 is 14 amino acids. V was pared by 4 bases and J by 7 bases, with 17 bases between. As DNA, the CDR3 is TGCAGCGTTGGAGGGGGGACGGTTCAGAATGAGCAGTTCTTC. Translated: CSVGGGTVQNEQFF.

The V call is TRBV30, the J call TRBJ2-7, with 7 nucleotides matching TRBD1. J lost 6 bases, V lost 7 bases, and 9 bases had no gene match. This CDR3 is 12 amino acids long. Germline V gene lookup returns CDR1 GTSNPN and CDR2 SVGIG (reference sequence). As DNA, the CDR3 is TGTGCCTCAGGACAGGTGGTGGGCGAGCAGTACTTC. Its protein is CASGQVVGEQYF.

CDR3 loop: CASSPGPGQIHQETQYF. As DNA, the CDR3 is TGCGCCAGCAGTCCAGGCCCGGGACAGATCCACCAAGAGACCCAGTACTTC. The chain carries TRBV5-1 and TRBJ2-5, with 7 bases lining up with TRBD1. The germline V gene has CDR1 SGHRS and CDR2 YFSETQ. Trimming removed 5 bases from V and 0 bases from J; junction bases left unmatched: 13. CDR3 length: 17 residues. Using reference TRBV5-1 and TRBJ2-5 for the parts outside the CDR3, the full variable domain is KAGVTQTPRYLIKTRGQQVTLSCSPISGHRSVSWYQQTPGQGLQFLFEYFSETQRNKGNFPGRFSGRQFSNSRSEMNVSTLELGDSALYLCASSPGPGQIHQETQYFGPGTRLLVL.

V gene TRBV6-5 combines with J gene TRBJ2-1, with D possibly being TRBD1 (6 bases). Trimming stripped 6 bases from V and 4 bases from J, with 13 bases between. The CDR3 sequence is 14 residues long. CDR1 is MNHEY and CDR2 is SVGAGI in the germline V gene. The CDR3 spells CASSRDTRYNEQFF. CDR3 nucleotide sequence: TGTGCCAGCAGCCGGGACACCCGATACAATGAGCAGTTCTTC.

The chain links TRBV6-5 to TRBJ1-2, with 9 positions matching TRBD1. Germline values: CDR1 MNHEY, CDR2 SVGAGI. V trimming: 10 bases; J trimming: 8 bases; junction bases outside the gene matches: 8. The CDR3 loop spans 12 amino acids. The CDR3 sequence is CATGTGHEGYTF. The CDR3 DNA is TGTGCCACTGGGACAGGGCATGAAGGCTACACCTTC.

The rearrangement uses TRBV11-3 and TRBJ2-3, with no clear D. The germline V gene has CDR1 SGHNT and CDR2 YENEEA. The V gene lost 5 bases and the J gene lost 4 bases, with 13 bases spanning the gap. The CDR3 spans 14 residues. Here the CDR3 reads CASSPGGKADTQYF. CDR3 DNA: TGTGCCAGCAGCCCCGGTGGAAAGGCAGATACGCAGTATTTT.

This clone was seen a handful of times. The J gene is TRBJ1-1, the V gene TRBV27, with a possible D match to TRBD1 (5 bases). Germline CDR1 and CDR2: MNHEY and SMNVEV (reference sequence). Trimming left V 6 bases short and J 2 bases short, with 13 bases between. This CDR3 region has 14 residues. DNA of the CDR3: TGTGCCAGCAGACTTACGGGGGAAAACACTGAAGCTTTCTTT. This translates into CASRLTGENTEAFF.

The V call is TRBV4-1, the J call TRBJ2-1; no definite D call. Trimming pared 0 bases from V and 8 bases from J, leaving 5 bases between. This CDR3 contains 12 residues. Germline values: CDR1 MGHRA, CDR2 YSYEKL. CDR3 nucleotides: TGCGCCAGCAGCCAAGATTACGATGAGCAGTTCTTC. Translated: CASSQDYDEQFF.

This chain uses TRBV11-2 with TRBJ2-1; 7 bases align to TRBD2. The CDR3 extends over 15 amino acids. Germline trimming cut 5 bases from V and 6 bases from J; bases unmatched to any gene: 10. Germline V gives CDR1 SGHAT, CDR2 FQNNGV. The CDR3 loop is CASSAGRPLGNEQFF. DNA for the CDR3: TGTGCCAGCAGCGCCGGGAGGCCCCTCGGCAATGAGCAGTTCTTC.

The CDR3, as DNA: TGTGCCAGCAGTCTCGACAGGGGTACTTACAATGAGCAGTTCTTC. It encodes CASSLDRGTYNEQFF. The rearrangement uses TRBV6-1 and TRBJ2-1, with 8 bases matching TRBD1. The V gene's germline CDR1 is MNHNS and CDR2 SASEGT. This CDR3 comprises 15 residues. V was clipped by 5 bases and J by 4 bases; unmatched bases: 7.

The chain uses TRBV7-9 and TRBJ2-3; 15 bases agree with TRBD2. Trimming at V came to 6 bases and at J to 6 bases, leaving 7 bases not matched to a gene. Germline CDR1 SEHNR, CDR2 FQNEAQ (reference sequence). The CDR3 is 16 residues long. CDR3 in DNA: TGTGCCAGCAGTTTCGGACTAGCGGGAGGGCTGGATACGCAGTATTTT. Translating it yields CASSFGLAGGLDTQYF.

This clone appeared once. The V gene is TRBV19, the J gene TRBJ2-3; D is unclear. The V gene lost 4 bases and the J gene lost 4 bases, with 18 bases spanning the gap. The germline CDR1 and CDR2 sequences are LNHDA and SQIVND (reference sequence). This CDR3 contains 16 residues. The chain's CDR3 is CASSTHSIGPSDTQYF. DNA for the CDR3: TGTGCCAGTAGTACACACAGCATAGGACCCTCAGATACGCAGTATTTT.